Listed below are T cell receptor beta chains from one sample, sequenced in a study of blood T cell repertoires in COVID-19. Some clones are missing from TCRdb's copy, which holds only in-frame ones; the method was immunoSEQ multiplex PCR. Seen here are some 200,000 clones, roughly 80% observed once, and the top ten hold about 14%. Material: peripheral blood. The receptors were sampled from a woman between 65 and 79 years old with COVID-19, enrolled during active disease. Both conserved end residues are part of each CDR3. A D gene is named only where the DNA matches it firmly. Size is omitted from some rows. Given values are once, few, many or a class for expanded clones.

v_call	j_call	clone_size	d_call	cdr3_nt	cdr3_aa
TRBV3-1/TRBV3-2	TRBJ2-1	few	TRBD1	TGTGCCAGCAGCCGCGACAGGGGGGGTACACATGAGCAGTTCTTC	CASSRDRGGTHEQFF
TRBV10-3	TRBJ2-7	NA	TRBD1	TGTGCCATCAGTGATGCCGGACAGGGGTTACGAGACGAGCAGTACTTC	CAISDAGQGLRDEQYF
TRBV19	TRBJ2-3	NA	TRBD1	TGTGCCAGTAGTACGGGACAGGGATTTAGCACAGATACGCAGTATTTT	CASSTGQGFSTDTQYF
TRBV3-1/TRBV3-2	TRBJ1-4	NA	TRBD1	TGTGCCAGCAGTCGGAAGGTGGGGAGAGGGGGCGTCACTAATGAAAAACTGTTTTTT	CASSRKVGRGGVTNEKLFF
TRBV15	TRBJ1-4	NA	NA	TGTGCCACCAGCAGAGTAGGGGCCTTAGAAAAACTGTTTTTT	CATSRVGALEKLFF
TRBV5-1	TRBJ2-1	NA	TRBD2	TGCGCCAGCAGCTTCTTCGTCGGCGGGAGGCCAGGGGAGCAGTTCTTC	CASSFFVGGRPGEQFF
TRBV24-1	TRBJ1-5	once	TRBD1	TGTGCCACCAGTGATTCCGGGACAGGGCATCAGCCCCAGCATTTT	CATSDSGTGHQPQHF
TRBV30	TRBJ1-1	NA	NA	TGTGCCTGGAGTGTTCGAGAGGCCACTGAAGCTTTCTTT	CAWSVREATEAFF
TRBV19	TRBJ1-1	once	NA	TGTGCCAGTGGGACCAGGGCGGGGGCTGAAGCTTTCTTT	CASGTRAGAEAFF
TRBV30	TRBJ2-5	NA	TRBD2	TGTGCCTGGAGTGTGACTAGCGGGAGAGGAGAGACCCAGTACTTC	CAWSVTSGRGETQYF
TRBV5-1	TRBJ1-3	once	NA	TGCGCCAGCAGCGAGGGAAGCTCTGGAAACACCATATATTTT	CASSEGSSGNTIYF
TRBV5-5	TRBJ2-1	NA	TRBD2	TGTGCCAGCAGCCTAACCGGGACTAGCGGTCGGAATGAGCAGTTCTTC	CASSLTGTSGRNEQFF
TRBV5-6	TRBJ1-3	NA	NA	TGTGCCAGCAGCCTAGACCTAGGGACAAAAACTGGAAACACCATATATTTT	CASSLDLGTKTGNTIYF
TRBV19	TRBJ1-1	NA	NA	TGTGCCAGTAGTATAGACCGGGGGAACACTGAAGCTTTCTTT	CASSIDRGNTEAFF
TRBV2	TRBJ1-5	NA	NA	TGTGCCAGCAGTCGAAGAACGGGGGTAGATCAGCCCCAGCATTTT	CASSRRTGVDQPQHF
TRBV6-5	TRBJ1-6	NA	TRBD1	TGTGCCAGCACCAAGGACAGGGATTCACCCCTCCACTTT	CASTKDRDSPLHF
TRBV2	TRBJ2-4	NA	TRBD1	TGTGCCAGCAGTGAAGGACAGGGGGCCCACATTCAGTACTTC	CASSEGQGAHIQYF
TRBV19	TRBJ1-5	few	NA	TGTGCCAGTAGTACGGAACAGACAGGAAAACAGCCCCAGCATTTT	CASSTEQTGKQPQHF
TRBV2	TRBJ1-3	NA	NA	TGTGCCAGCAGTGAACGGGGGTCTGGAAACACCATATATTTT	CASSERGSGNTIYF
TRBV4-1	TRBJ2-3	NA	NA	TGCGCCAGCAGCCTTGAAAGGGGGACAGATACGCAGTATTTT	CASSLERGTDTQYF
TRBV19	TRBJ1-6	few	TRBD1	TGTGCCACCGGACAGGGGGGTAGGTCACCCCTCCACTTT	CATGQGGRSPLHF
TRBV4-2	TRBJ2-1	NA	TRBD2	TGTGCCAGCAGCCCGGGGACTAGCGGGGCGGCGGGGGAGCAGTTCTTC	CASSPGTSGAAGEQFF
TRBV19	TRBJ1-2	NA	TRBD1	TGTGCCAGTAGTCCTCCCGTCGACAGGGTAAGAGGCTACACCTTC	CASSPPVDRVRGYTF
TRBV10-3	TRBJ2-5	NA	TRBD2	TGTGCCAGCGGACTAGCGGGAGGCCGGGGCCAAGAGACCCAGTACTTC	CASGLAGGRGQETQYF
TRBV5-1	TRBJ2-2	NA	TRBD2	TGCGCCAGCAGCTTGGGCGGGGGGAACACCGGGGAGCTGTTTTTT	CASSLGGGNTGELFF
TRBV7-5	TRBJ2-2	NA	NA	TGTGCCAGAAGATCCACGAAACGGGGATCCAAGGCCGGGGAGCTGTTTTTT	CARRSTKRGSKAGELFF
TRBV24-1	TRBJ1-2	NA	NA	TGTGCCACCAGTGATTTTCCCAGGGGCTATGGCTACACCTTC	CATSDFPRGYGYTF
TRBV7-8	TRBJ2-2	NA	TRBD1	TGTGCCAGCAGCTTGACAGGGGAATTGAACACCGGGGAGCTGTTTTTT	CASSLTGELNTGELFF
TRBV6-5	TRBJ1-5	few	NA	TGTGCCAGCAGCCGGTTGGGGCCGAGCAATCAGCCCCAGCATTTT	CASSRLGPSNQPQHF
TRBV6-5	TRBJ1-3	NA	NA	TGTGCCAGCAGGGGCGTTCAATCTGGAAACACCATATATTTT	CASRGVQSGNTIYF
TRBV19	TRBJ1-2	NA	NA	TGTGCCAGTAGTATCGACGGACAGTTACCAAACTATGGCTACACCTTC	CASSIDGQLPNYGYTF